This passage covers 25 T cell receptor beta chains from one sample sequenced in a study of radiotherapy plus CTLA-4 blockade in lung cancer. Clones were sequenced by immunoSEQ multiplex PCR, and TCRdb holds only the in-frame ones, with some missing. This table has fewer than 40,000 clones, 70% to 75% appearing once. Sequenced material: peripheral blood, taken from a patient treated with radiotherapy plus ipilimumab. These receptors were taken from a human donor with non-small cell lung cancer who had stable disease on radiotherapy plus ipilimumab.

This chain links TRBV30 with TRBJ1-2, with D possibly being TRBD1 (6 bases). With 2 bases removed from V and 4 bases from J, the gap between germline ends came to 17 bases. The germline V gene encodes CDR1 GTSNPN and CDR2 SVGIG (reference sequence). CDR3 length: 15 amino acids. Here the CDR3 DNA reads TGTGCCTGGAGTCCCGACCCGCCGGGGGCCTATGGCTACACCTTC. It translates to CAWSPDPPGAYGYTF. Filled out from reference TRBV30 and TRBJ1-2, the complete variable domain reads SQTIHQWPATLVQPVGSPLSLECTVEGTSNPNLYWYRQAAGRGLQLLFYSVGIGQISSEVPQNLSASRPQDRQFILSSKKLLLSDSGFYLCAWSPDPPGAYGYTFGSGTRLTVV.

This clone appeared once. CDR3 in DNA: TGTGCCAGCAGTTTTCGTCAGCCCCAGCATTTT. It yields the protein CASSFRQPQHF. The gene calls are TRBV28 and TRBJ1-5; no firm D call. The CDR3 loop spans 11 amino acids. The germline V gene encodes CDR1 MDHEN and CDR2 SYDVKM. The ends were cut back, 3 bases at V and 6 bases at J, with 3 bases in the middle.

This clone was picked up a small number of times. The chain combines TRBV7-3 with TRBJ2-7, with a possible D match to TRBD1 (5 bases). Per the germline V gene, CDR1 is SGHTA and CDR2 is FQGTGA. CDR3 size: 13 residues. V lost 2 bases and J lost 6, with 11 bases in between. Written as DNA, the CDR3 is TGTGCCAGCAGCTTATTTCAGGGTAGCGAGCAGTACGTC. Its protein is CASSLFQGSEQYV.

The genes are TRBV29-1 and TRBJ1-1; D gene ambiguous. CDR1 is SQVTM, CDR2 ANQGSEA, per germline. V shed 5 bases and J shed 1 base, with 2 bases lying between them. The CDR3 has 10 residues. The CDR3 sequence: CSVKNTEAFF. CDR3 nucleotide sequence: TGCAGCGTTAAGAACACTGAAGCTTTCTTT.

The chain links TRBV2 to TRBJ2-5; D is unresolved. The V end was cut by 3 bases, the J end by 10 bases, with 3 bases between. The V gene's germline CDR1 is SNHLY and CDR2 FYNNEI. This CDR3 region has 9 residues. For the CDR3, the DNA is TGTGCCAGCAGTGATGACCAGTACTTC. Its protein is CASSDDQYF.

This clone was detected only a few times. V and J are TRBV6-1 and TRBJ1-2; 12 nucleotides line up with TRBD1. Germline assignment: CDR1 MNHNS and CDR2 SASEGT. V shed 3 bases and J 4 bases; nucleotides not matched to a gene: 12. The CDR3 extends over 18 amino acids. The CDR3 DNA is TGTGCCAGCAGTGAGTCTCGGGACAGGGGGCGTTGGGGCTATGGCTACACCTTC. It codes for CASSESRDRGRWGYGYTF.

This rearrangement joins TRBV10-2 to TRBJ2-1; 8 positions match TRBD1. CDR1 WSHSY and CDR2 SAAADI come from the germline V gene. With 8 bases clipped from V and 2 bases from J, the junction kept 14 bases outside the gene matches. The CDR3 covers 17 residues. The CDR3 DNA reads TGCGCCAGCGGAACTCCGGACAGGGCTGGGACCTACAATGAGCAGTTCTTC. It yields the protein CASGTPDRAGTYNEQFF.

The J gene is TRBJ1-6, the V gene TRBV7-2, with D perhaps matching TRBD1 (5 bases). Trimming removed 1 base from V and 0 bases from J, with 16 bases in between. Germline assignment: CDR1 SGHTA and CDR2 FQGNSA. The CDR3 loop spans 19 amino acids. The chain's CDR3 is CASSLVSSGKSSYNSPLHF. The CDR3 DNA is TGTGCCAGCAGCTTAGTTAGCTCAGGGAAAAGCTCCTATAATTCACCCCTCCACTTT. The full variable domain, completed using reference TRBV7-2 and TRBJ1-6, is GAGVSQSPSNKVTEKGKDVELRCDPISGHTALYWYRQSLGQGLEFLIYFQGNSAPDKSGLPSDRFSAERTGGSVSTLTIQRTQQEDSAVYLCASSLVSSGKSSYNSPLHFGNGTRLTVT.

The rearrangement links TRBV20-1 to TRBJ1-2; D remains unclear. Germline values: CDR1 DFQATT, CDR2 SNEGSKA (reference sequence). With 0 bases removed from V and 6 bases from J, the gap between germline ends came to 5 bases. The CDR3 spans 11 residues. CDR3 coding DNA: TGCAGTGCTAGAGACAGGCATGGCTACACCTTC. Translated, it gives CSARDRHGYTF.

This clone came up a few times. The chain links TRBV9 to TRBJ2-4, with D hard to call. V was trimmed by 0 bases and J by 7 bases, leaving 14 bases between them. Germline V gene lookup returns CDR1 SGDLS and CDR2 YYNGEE. The CDR3 is 15 amino acids. The CDR3 nucleotides read TGTGCCAGCAGCGTAGACCCAGGCAAGTCTAACATTCAGTACTTC. This translates into CASSVDPGKSNIQYF.

By share of the sample, this clone is medium-sized (0.01 to 0.1%). V is TRBV5-8 and J is TRBJ1-3; no clear D. Trimming left V 2 bases short and J 0 bases short, with 9 bases between. Germline CDR1 is SGHTS and CDR2 is YDEGEE. The CDR3 is 15 residues long. CDR3 protein: CASSFSASSGNTIYF. The CDR3 DNA reads as TGTGCCAGCAGCTTCTCCGCGTCCTCTGGAAACACCATATATTTT.

The J gene is TRBJ2-7, the V gene TRBV6-1, with D maybe TRBD1 (6 bases). CDR1 is MNHNS, CDR2 SASEGT, per germline. The CDR3 is made up of 17 amino acids. Trimming took off 2 bases at V and 2 bases at J, with 19 bases between the two ends. The CDR3 sequence: CASSETAGERGTYEQYV. The CDR3 nucleotides are TGTGCCAGCAGTGAAACCGCAGGGGAACGGGGCACCTACGAGCAGTACGTC.

The V gene is TRBV27, the J gene TRBJ1-6, with 7 bases matching TRBD1. V was clipped by 5 bases and J by 0 bases; unmatched bases: 10. Germline CDR1 is MNHEY and CDR2 is SMNVEV (reference sequence). The CDR3 consists of 18 residues. The CDR3 sequence: CASSPRTGLSSYNSPLHF. The DNA of the CDR3 is TGTGCCAGCAGTCCCCGGACAGGCTTGAGCTCCTATAATTCACCCCTCCACTTT.

The V and J genes are TRBV5-6 and TRBJ2-2, with D unclear. Germline loops: CDR1 SGHDT, CDR2 YYEEEE. Trimming left V 2 bases short and J 1 base short, with 6 bases between. The CDR3 covers 14 residues. The CDR3 protein is CASSFGRNTGELFF. The CDR3 DNA reads as TGTGCCAGCAGCTTCGGTCGGAACACCGGGGAGCTGTTTTTT.

The chain employs TRBV7-3 and TRBJ1-1, with a possible D match to TRBD1 (5 bases). The V and J ends lost 0 bases and 3 bases respectively, with 11 bases between them. Germline CDR1 SGHTA, CDR2 FQGTGA. The CDR3 length is 15 residues. The CDR3 sequence: CASSLTPGRDTEAFF. The CDR3 DNA follows: TGTGCCAGCAGCTTAACACCGGGACGAGACACTGAAGCTTTCTTT.

This clone was counted a few times. The CDR3 loop is CASSQASGFEQYF. The CDR3 DNA is TGCGCCAGCAGCCAAGCTTCTGGGTTCGAGCAGTACTTC. The chain carries TRBV4-3 and TRBJ2-7; D unclear. V was clipped by 1 base and J by 6 bases, with 10 bases between them. Germline CDR1 and CDR2: LGHNA and YSLEER. This CDR3 comprises 13 residues.

V usage is TRBV11-3 and J usage is TRBJ1-1; 8 nucleotides line up with TRBD1. CDR1 and CDR2 from the germline V gene are SGHNT and YENEEA. Unmatched junction bases numbered 7, after V lost 5 bases and J lost 5 bases. The CDR3 contains 14 residues. CDR3 bases: TGTGCCAGCAGCGTTACAGGGGGAGGGACTGAAGCTTTCTTT. This codes for CASSVTGGGTEAFF. Variable domain in full (rest from reference TRBV11-3 and TRBJ1-1): EAGVVQSPRYKIIEKKQPVAFWCNPISGHNTLYWYLQNLGQGPELLIRYENEEAVDDSQLPKDRFSAERLKGVDSTLKIQPAELGDSAVYLCASSVTGGGTEAFFGQGTRLTVV.

The rearrangement links TRBV10-2 to TRBJ1-2; D possibly corresponds to TRBD1 (5 bases). CDR3 length equals 14 residues. Trimming left V 7 bases short and J 7 bases short, with 19 bases between. Germline V gene lookup returns CDR1 WSHSY and CDR2 SAAADI. The CDR3: CASTEGKGFSGYTF. As DNA, the CDR3 is TGCGCCAGCACCGAAGGGAAGGGGTTCTCTGGCTACACCTTC.

The chain links TRBV9 to TRBJ1-1, with a possible D match to TRBD1 (5 bases). CDR1 is SGDLS, CDR2 YYNGEE, per germline. Deletions cut 0 bases from V and 0 bases from J, with 18 bases between. The CDR3 has 18 residues. The CDR3 is CASSVGTGRRGVNTEAFF. The DNA for the CDR3 is TGTGCCAGCAGCGTAGGAACGGGACGGCGTGGCGTGAACACTGAAGCTTTCTTT. Looking up the rest from reference TRBV9 and TRBJ1-1 gives the full variable domain: DSGVTQTPKHLITATGQRVTLRCSPRSGDLSVYWYQQSLDQGLQFLIQYYNGEERAKGNILERFSAQQFPDLHSELNLSSLELGDSALYFCASSVGTGRRGVNTEAFFGQGTRLTVV.

The chain employs TRBV4-1 and TRBJ1-5; D is uncertain. Germline V gene data show CDR1 as MGHRA and CDR2 as YSYEKL. Trimming cost V 0 bases and J 6 bases, with 6 bases left between them. The CDR3 covers 13 residues. CDR3 in DNA: TGCGCCAGCAGCCAAGATGTGATTCAGCCCCAGCATTTT. Translation: CASSQDVIQPQHF.

V and J are TRBV9 and TRBJ2-5; 10 bases are a match to TRBD2. There are 17 residues in the CDR3. The germline V gene has CDR1 SGDLS and CDR2 YYNGEE. With V trimmed by 0 bases and J by 1 base, 6 bases remained unmatched. CDR3 residues: CASSVAAGGPGQETQYF. CDR3 bases: TGTGCCAGCAGCGTAGCAGCGGGGGGGCCAGGCCAAGAGACCCAGTACTTC.

The chain joins TRBV6-1 to TRBJ2-7; the D gene is possibly TRBD1 (8 bases). V lost 10 bases and J lost 3, with 22 bases in between. Germline assignment: CDR1 MNHNS and CDR2 SASEGT. This CDR3 spans 15 amino acids. The CDR3 loop reads CATLLQGGQYYEQYV. In DNA, the CDR3 is TGTGCCACCCTACTACAGGGGGGGCAATACTACGAGCAGTACGTC.

This clone was recorded only once. V is TRBV29-1 and J is TRBJ1-1; D may be TRBD1 (5 bases). Germline V gives CDR1 SQVTM, CDR2 ANQGSEA. This CDR3 spans 12 amino acids. V was pared by 6 bases and J by 2 bases, with 10 bases between. The CDR3 DNA is TGCAGCGTGGGGGGGGTTAACACTGAAGCTTTCTTT. Amino acids: CSVGGVNTEAFF.

The chain joins TRBV10-3 to TRBJ1-1; the D is unclear. CDR3 size: 12 residues. CDR1 and CDR2 from the germline V gene are ENHRY and SYGVKD. Trimming took off 8 bases at V and 1 base at J, with 8 bases between the two ends. CDR3 sequence reads: CAILTGNTEAFF. CDR3 in DNA: TGTGCCATCCTGACCGGGAACACTGAAGCTTTCTTT.

The V and J genes are TRBV18 and TRBJ2-5; D uncertain. CDR1 is KGHSH, CDR2 LQKENI, per germline. The CDR3 has 13 residues. Deletions cut 3 bases from V and 2 bases from J, with 7 bases between. The CDR3 region has the DNA TGTGCCAGCTCACCCCAGGCTCAAGAGACCCAGTACTTC. Protein: CASSPQAQETQYF.